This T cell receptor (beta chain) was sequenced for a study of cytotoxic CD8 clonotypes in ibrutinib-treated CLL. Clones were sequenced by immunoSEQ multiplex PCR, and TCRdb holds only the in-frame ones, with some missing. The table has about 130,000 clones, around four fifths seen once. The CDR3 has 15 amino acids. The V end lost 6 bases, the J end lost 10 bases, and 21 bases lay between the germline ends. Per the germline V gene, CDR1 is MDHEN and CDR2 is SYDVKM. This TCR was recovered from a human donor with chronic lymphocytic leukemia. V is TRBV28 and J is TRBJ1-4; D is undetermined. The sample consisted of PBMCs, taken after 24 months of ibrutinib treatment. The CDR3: CASSYTGARFGKLFF. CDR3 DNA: TGTGCCAGCAGCTACACCGGCGCAAGGTTTGGAAAACTGTTTTTT.